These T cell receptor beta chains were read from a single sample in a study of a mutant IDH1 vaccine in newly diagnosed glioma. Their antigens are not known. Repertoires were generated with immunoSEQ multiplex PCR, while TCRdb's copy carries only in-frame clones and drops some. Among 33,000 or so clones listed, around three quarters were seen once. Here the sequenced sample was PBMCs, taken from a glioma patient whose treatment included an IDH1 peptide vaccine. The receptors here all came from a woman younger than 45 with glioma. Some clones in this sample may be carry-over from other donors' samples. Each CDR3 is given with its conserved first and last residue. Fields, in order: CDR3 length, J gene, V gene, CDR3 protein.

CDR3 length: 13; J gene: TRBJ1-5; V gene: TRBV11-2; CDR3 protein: CASTRGRNQPQHF
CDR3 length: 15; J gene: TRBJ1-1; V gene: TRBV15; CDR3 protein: CATSRDLGGNTEAFF
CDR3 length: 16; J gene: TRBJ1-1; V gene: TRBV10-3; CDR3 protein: CAIRAGTGGGETEAFF
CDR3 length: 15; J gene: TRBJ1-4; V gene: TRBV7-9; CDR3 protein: CASSLAGKGDEKLFF
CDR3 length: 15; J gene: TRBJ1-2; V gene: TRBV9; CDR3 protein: CASSVEDTANYGYTF
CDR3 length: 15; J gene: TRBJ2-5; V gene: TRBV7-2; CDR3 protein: CASRFDETNQETQYF
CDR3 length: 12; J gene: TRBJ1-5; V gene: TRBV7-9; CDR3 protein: CASSLVGQPQHF
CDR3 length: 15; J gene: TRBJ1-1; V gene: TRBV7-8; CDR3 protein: CASSLRGTRNTEAFF
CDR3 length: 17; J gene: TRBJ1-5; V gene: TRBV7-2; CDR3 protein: CASSYLPGLKGNQPQHF
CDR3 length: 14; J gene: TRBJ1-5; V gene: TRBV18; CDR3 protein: CASSPTESNQPQHF
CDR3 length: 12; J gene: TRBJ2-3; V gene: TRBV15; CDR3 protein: CATSRTGDTQYF
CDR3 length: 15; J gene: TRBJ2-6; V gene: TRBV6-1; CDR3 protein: CASSEGGLGANVLTF
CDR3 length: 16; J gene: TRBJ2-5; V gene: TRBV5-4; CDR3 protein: CASSLGPRADQETQYF
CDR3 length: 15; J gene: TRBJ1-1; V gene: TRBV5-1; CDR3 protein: CASSWNRQANTEAFF
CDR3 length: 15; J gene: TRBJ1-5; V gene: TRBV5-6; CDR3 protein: CASSLGWAGNQPQHF
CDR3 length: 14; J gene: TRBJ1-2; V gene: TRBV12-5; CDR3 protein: CASGLTAINYGYTF
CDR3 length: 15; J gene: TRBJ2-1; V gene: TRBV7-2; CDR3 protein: CASSLVKLAYNEQFF
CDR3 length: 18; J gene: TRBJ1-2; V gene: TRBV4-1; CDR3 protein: CASSHTLSGGPQGSGYTF
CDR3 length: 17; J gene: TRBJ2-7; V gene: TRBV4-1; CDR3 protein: CASSPPTDRGRHYEQYF
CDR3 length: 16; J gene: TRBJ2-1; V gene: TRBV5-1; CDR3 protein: CASSLARGSQWDEQFF
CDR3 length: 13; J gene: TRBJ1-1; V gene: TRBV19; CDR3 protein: CASSIGGNTEAFF
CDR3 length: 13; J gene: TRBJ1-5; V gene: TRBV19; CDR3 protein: CASRRISNQPQHF
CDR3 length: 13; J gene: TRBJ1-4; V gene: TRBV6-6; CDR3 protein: CASSYSGYEKLFF
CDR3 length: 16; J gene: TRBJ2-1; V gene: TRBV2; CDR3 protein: CASSESLAGEYNEQFF
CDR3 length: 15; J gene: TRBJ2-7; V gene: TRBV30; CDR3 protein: CAWSEGSGRRYEQYF
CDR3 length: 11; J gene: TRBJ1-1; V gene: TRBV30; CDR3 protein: CAWSASYEAFF
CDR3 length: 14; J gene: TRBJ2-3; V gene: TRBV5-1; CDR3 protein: CASSITPGTDTQYF
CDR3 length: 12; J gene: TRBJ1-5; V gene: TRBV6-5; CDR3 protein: CASSSGGLPQHF
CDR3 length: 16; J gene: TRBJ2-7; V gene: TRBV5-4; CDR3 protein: CASRGGAAGGPGEQYF
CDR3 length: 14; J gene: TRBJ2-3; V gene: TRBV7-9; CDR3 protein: CASSWGGRPDTQYF
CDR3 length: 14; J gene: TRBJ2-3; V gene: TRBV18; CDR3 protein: CASSPRDGTDTQYF
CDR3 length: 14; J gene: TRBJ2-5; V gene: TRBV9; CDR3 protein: CASSESGIQETQYF
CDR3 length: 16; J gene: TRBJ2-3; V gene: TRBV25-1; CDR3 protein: CASSEAGHLSTDTQYF
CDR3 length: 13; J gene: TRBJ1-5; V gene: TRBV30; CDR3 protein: CAWSDQGERPQHF
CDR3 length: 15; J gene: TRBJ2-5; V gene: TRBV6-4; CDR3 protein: CASSASGRAQETQYF
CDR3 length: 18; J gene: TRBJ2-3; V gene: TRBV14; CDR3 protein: CASSQDLVGRAGTDTQYF
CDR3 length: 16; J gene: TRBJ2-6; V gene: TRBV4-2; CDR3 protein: CASSQDDDSGANVLTF
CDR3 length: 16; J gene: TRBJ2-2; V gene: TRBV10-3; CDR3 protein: CAISEPGFVNTGELFF
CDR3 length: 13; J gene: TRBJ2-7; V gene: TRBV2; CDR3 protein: CASSVKREGEQYF
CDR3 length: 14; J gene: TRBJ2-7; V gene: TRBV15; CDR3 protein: CATSTPSVSPVQYF
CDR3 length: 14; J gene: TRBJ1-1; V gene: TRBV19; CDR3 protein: CASSPGGLNTEAFF